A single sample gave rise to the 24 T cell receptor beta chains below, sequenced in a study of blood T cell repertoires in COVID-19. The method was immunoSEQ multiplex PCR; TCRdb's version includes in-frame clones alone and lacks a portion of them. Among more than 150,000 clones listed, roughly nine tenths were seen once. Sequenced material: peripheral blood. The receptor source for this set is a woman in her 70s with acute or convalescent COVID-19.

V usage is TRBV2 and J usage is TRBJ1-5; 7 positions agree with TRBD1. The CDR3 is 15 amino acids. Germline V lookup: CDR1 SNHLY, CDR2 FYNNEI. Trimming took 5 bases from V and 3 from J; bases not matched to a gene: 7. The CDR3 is CASSYRQGDNQPQHF. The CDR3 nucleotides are TGTGCCAGCAGTTACCGACAGGGCGACAATCAGCCCCAGCATTTT.

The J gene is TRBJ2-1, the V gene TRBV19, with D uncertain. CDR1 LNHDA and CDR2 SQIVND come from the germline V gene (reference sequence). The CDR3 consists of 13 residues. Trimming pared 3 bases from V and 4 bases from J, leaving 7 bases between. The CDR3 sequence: CASSIPIYNEQFF. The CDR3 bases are TGTGCCAGTAGTATCCCTATATACAATGAGCAGTTCTTC. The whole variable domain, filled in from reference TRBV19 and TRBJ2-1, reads DGGITQSPKYLFRKEGQNVTLSCEQNLNHDAMYWYRQDPGQGLRLIYYSQIVNDFQKGDIAEGYSVSREKKESFPLTVTSAQKNPTAFYLCASSIPIYNEQFFGPGTRLTVL.

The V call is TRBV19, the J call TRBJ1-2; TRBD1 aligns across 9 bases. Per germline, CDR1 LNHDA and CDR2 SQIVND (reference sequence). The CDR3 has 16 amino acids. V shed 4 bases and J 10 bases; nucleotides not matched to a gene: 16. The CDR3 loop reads CASSTRTGAHISVYTF. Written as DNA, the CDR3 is TGTGCCAGTAGTACCCGGACAGGGGCGCACATTTCGGTCTACACCTTC.

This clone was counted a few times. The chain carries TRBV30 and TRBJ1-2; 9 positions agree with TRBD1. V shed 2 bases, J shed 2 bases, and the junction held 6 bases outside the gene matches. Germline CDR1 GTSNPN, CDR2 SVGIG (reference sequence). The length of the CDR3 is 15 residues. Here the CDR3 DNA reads TGTGCCTGGAGTCGGGACAGGGTACTCAACTATGGCTACACCTTC. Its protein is CAWSRDRVLNYGYTF.

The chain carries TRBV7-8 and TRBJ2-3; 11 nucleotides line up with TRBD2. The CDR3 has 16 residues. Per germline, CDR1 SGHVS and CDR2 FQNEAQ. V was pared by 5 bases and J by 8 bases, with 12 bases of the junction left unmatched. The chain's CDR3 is CASSPRLAGGAGTQYF. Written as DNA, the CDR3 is TGTGCCAGCAGCCCGAGGCTAGCGGGAGGTGCGGGTACGCAGTATTTT.

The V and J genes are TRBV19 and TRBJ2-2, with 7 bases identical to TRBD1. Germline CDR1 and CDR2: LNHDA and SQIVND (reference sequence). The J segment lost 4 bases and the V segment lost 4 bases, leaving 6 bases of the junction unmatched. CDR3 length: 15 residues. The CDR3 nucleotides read TGTGCCAGTAGTAAACAGGGGACGGGCACCGGGGAGCTGTTTTTT. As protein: CASSKQGTGTGELFF.

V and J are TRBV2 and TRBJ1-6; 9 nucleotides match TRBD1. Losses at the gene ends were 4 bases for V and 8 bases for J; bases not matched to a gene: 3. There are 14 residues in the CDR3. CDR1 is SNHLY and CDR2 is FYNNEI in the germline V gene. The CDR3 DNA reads TGTGCCAGCAGTGCGGACAGGGGTGATTCACCCCTCCACTTT. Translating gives CASSADRGDSPLHF. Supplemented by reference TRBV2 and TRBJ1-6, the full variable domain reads EPEVTQTPSHQVTQMGQEVILRCVPISNHLYFYWYRQILGQKVEFLVSFYNNEISEKSEIFDDQFSVERPDGSNFTLKIRSTKLEDSAMYFCASSADRGDSPLHFGNGTRLTVT.

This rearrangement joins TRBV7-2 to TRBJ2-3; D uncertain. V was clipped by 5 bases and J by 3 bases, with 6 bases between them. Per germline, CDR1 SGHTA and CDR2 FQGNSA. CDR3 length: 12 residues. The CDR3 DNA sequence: TGTGCCAGCAGCGAACGGACAGATACGCAGTATTTT. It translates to CASSERTDTQYF.

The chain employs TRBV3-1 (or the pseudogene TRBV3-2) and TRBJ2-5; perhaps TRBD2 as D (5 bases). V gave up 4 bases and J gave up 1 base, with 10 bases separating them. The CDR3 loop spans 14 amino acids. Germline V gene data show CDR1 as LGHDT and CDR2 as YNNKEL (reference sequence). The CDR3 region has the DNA TGTGCCAGCAGCCTTGGACTGTTCCAAGAGACCCAGTACTTC. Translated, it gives CASSLGLFQETQYF.

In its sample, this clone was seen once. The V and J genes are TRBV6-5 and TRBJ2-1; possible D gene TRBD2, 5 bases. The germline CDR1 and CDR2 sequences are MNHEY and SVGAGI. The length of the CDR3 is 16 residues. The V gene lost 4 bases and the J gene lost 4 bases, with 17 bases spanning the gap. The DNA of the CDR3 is TGTGCCAGCAGTTCGGGAAGAGCGGTAGCATACAATGAGCAGTTCTTC. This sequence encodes CASSSGRAVAYNEQFF.

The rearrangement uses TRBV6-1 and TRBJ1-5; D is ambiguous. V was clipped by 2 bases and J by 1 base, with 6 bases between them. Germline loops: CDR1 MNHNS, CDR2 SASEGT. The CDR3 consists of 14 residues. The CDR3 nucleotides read TGTGCCAGCAGTGAAATTTTAAGCAATCAGCCCCAGCATTTT. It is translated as CASSEILSNQPQHF.

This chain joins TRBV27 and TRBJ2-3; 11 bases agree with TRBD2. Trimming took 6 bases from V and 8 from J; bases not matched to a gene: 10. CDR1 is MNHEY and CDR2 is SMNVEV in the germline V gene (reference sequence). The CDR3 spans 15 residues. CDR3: CASSSSGGTPGTQYF. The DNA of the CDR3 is TGTGCCAGCAGCTCTAGCGGGGGGACACCAGGTACGCAGTATTTT.

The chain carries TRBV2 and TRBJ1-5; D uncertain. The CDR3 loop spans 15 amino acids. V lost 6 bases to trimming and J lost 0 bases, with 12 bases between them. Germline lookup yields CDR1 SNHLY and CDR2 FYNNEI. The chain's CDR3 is CASSPDQNSNQPQHF. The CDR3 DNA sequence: TGTGCCAGCAGCCCAGATCAGAATAGCAATCAGCCCCAGCATTTT.

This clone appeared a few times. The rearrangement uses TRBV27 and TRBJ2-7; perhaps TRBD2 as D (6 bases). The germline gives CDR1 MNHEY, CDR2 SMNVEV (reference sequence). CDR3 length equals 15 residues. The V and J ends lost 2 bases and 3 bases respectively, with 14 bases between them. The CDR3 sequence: CASSLERGEVYEQYF. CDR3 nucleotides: TGTGCCAGCAGTTTAGAGCGAGGGGAGGTCTACGAGCAGTACTTC.

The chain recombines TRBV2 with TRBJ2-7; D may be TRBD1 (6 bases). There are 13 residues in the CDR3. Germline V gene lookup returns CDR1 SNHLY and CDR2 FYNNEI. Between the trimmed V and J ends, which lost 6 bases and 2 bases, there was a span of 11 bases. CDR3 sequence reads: CASSWDTTYEQYF. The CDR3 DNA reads TGTGCCAGCAGCTGGGACACTACCTACGAGCAGTACTTC.

In DNA form, the CDR3 reads TGTGCCAGCAGTCGTAAGAACACCGGGGAGCTGTTTTTT. This translates into CASSRKNTGELFF. This sequence joins TRBV28 and TRBJ2-2; D not certain. Germline CDR1 reads MDHEN; CDR2 reads SYDVKM. V lost 5 bases to trimming and J lost 1 base, with 5 bases between them. The CDR3 consists of 13 residues.

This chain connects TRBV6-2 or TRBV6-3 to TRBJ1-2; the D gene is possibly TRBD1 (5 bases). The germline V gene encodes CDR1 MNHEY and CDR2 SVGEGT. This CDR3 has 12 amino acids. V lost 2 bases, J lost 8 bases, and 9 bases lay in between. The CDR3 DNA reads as TGTGCCAGCAGTTACAGGAGGGACGGCTACACCTTC. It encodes CASSYRRDGYTF.

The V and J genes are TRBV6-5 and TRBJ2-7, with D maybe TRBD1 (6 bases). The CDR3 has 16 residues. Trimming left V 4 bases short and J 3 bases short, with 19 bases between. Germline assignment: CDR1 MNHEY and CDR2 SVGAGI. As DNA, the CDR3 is TGTGCCAGCAGTTCCAAATCGACAGGTTGGGTCTACGAGCAGTACTTC. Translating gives CASSSKSTGWVYEQYF.

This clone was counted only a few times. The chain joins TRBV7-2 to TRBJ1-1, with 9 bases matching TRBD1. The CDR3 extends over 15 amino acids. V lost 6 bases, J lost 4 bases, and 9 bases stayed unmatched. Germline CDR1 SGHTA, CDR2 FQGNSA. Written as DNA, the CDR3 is TGTGCCAGCAGTCCACAGGGGGCGCGGGTCACTGAAGCTTTCTTT. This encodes CASSPQGARVTEAFF. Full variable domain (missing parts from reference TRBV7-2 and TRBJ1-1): GAGVSQSPSNKVTEKGKDVELRCDPISGHTALYWYRQSLGQGLEFLIYFQGNSAPDKSGLPSDRFSAERTGGSVSTLTIQRTQQEDSAVYLCASSPQGARVTEAFFGQGTRLTVV.

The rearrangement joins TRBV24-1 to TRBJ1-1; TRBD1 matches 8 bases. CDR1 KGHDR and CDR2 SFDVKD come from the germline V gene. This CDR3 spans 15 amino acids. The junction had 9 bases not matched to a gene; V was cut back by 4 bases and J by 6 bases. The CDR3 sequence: CATSEGRGRRAEAFF. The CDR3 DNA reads TGTGCCACCAGTGAGGGCAGGGGGCGCAGAGCTGAAGCTTTCTTT.

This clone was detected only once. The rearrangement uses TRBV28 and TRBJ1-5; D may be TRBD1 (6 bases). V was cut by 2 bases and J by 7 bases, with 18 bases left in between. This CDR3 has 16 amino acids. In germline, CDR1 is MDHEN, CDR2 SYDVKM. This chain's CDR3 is CASSLGVGQGIQPQHF. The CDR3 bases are TGTGCCAGCAGTTTAGGGGTCGGGCAGGGGATCCAGCCCCAGCATTTT.

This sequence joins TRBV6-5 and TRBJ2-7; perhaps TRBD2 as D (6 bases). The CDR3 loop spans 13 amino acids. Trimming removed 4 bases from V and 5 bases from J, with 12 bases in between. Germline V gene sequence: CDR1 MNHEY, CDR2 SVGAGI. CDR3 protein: CASSSFGGNEQYF. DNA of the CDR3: TGTGCCAGCAGTTCCTTCGGGGGAAACGAGCAGTACTTC.

CDR3 sequence reads: CASSLLAGGSSYEQYF. In nucleotides, the CDR3 is TGTGCCAGCAGCCTTCTAGCGGGAGGGAGCTCCTACGAGCAGTACTTC. This chain joins TRBV4-2 and TRBJ2-7; TRBD2 matches 12 bases. Germline lookup yields CDR1 LGHNA and CDR2 YNFKEQ. This CDR3 is 16 amino acids long. With V trimmed by 4 bases and J by 0 bases, 4 bases remained unmatched.

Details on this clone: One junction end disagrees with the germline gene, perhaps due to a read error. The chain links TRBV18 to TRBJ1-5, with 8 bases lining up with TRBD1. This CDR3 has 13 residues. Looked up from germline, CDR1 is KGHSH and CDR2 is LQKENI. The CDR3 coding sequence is TGTGCCAGCTCAGCAGGGGGCAAGCAGCCCCAGCATTTT. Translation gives CASSAGGKQPQHF.